One and the same sample provided the 19 T cell receptor beta chains below, sequenced in a study of CXCR3 chemokines and chemotherapy response in bladder cancer. In TCRdb, the PCR reads were re-called with MiXCR into one record per CDR3 protein. The sample contains roughly 2,200 distinct CDR3 sequences, around 17% of which appear only once. The material was obtained from a patient whose treatment included neoadjuvant chemotherapy. Receptors originate from a human donor with bladder cancer that responded to neoadjuvant chemotherapy.

By share, this clonotype ranks as medium-sized. The V gene is TRBV10-3, the J gene TRBJ2-2, with 8 bases that match TRBD1. The CDR3 has 14 residues. Trimming removed 11 bases from V and 6 bases from J; junction bases left unmatched: 11. The germline CDR1 and CDR2 sequences are ENHRY and SYGVKD. CDR3 in amino acids: CASTGTGLAGELFF. CDR3 nucleotides: TGTGCCTCAACCGGGACAGGCCTCGCCGGGGAGCTGTTTTTT.

This clonotype was counted many times. A junction end diverges from the germline sequence, so it may reflect a read error. This chain uses TRBV18 with TRBJ2-7; a possible D gene is TRBD1 (6 bases). The CDR3 length is 14 residues. Germline V gives CDR1 KGHSH, CDR2 LQKENI. CDR3 in amino acids: CASSLEPGHRSFFF. DNA of the CDR3: TGTGCCAGCTCACTTGAGCCGGGACATCGAAGCTTCTTCTTC.

Note on this clonotype: Since a far larger clone is one base different, this is likely a read error. The rearrangement links TRBV6-2 or TRBV6-3 to TRBJ1-2, with D maybe TRBD2 (7 bases). The DNA end lines up better with TRBJ2-4; the J call may be wrong. The germline CDR1 and CDR2 sequences are MNHEY and SVGEGT. The CDR3 covers 15 residues. The CDR3 DNA follows: TGTGCCAGCACCATAGGGGGGGCAGCCAAAAACACTCAGTACTTC. Amino acids: CASTIGGAAKNTQYF.

By its share, this clonotype is medium-sized. The chain combines TRBV19 with TRBJ1-1; 7 positions match TRBD1. V was pared by 3 bases and J by 3 bases, with 7 bases of the junction left unmatched. Germline V CDR1 and CDR2: LNHDA, SQIVND (reference sequence). This CDR3 spans 15 amino acids. The CDR3 sequence is CASSIQSRGDTEAFF. The CDR3 DNA follows: TGTGCCAGTAGTATTCAGTCCAGGGGGGACACTGAAGCTTTCTTT. Looking up the rest from reference TRBV19 and TRBJ1-1 gives the full variable domain: DGGITQSPKYLFRKEGQNVTLSCEQNLNHDAMYWYRQDPGQGLRLIYYSQIVNDFQKGDIAEGYSVSREKKESFPLTVTSAQKNPTAFYLCASSIQSRGDTEAFFGQGTRLTVV.

By share, this clonotype counts as medium-sized. This chain links TRBV7-2 with TRBJ1-1; D not certain. V was pared by 5 bases and J by 11 bases, with 21 bases between. The germline gives CDR1 SGHTA, CDR2 FQGNSA. The CDR3 contains 14 residues. Written as DNA, the CDR3 is TGTGCCAGCAGCCCCCCCGCCCCACGTGGGCAGGCTTTCTTT. It specifies CASSPPAPRGQAFF.

Only a few counts were recorded for this clonotype. This probably arose from a read error, given a far larger clone one base away. The chain joins TRBV6-1 to TRBJ2-1; 7 nucleotides match TRBD1. Germline CDR1 MNHNS, CDR2 SASEGT. This CDR3 contains 15 residues. The J segment lost 3 bases and the V segment lost 4 bases, leaving 6 bases of the junction unmatched. CDR3 DNA: TGTGCCAGCAGTGCCCGACAGGGAAACTACAATGAGCAGTTCTTC. Encoded protein: CASSARQGNYNEQFF.

The sample holds many counts of this clonotype. CDR3: CASSQPYRGSRNDTQYF. The CDR3 nucleotides are TGCGCCAGCAGCCAACCATACAGGGGGAGTAGGAATGATACGCAGTATTTT. The chain links TRBV4-1 to TRBJ2-3; 8 bases fit TRBD1. J was trimmed by 6 bases and V by 2 bases; bases with no gene match: 13. CDR3 length: 17 residues. Germline V gene lookup returns CDR1 MGHRA and CDR2 YSYEKL.

The sample holds many counts of this clonotype. The CDR3 DNA is TGTGCCAGCGGCCGACTTAGAAGCGAGCAGTACTTC. Translated, it gives CASGRLRSEQYF. The chain couples TRBV6-5 to TRBJ2-7; no reliable D call. V was shortened by 8 bases and J by 6 bases, with 14 bases between the two germline ends. Germline CDR1 reads MNHEY; CDR2 reads SVGAGI. The CDR3 is 12 residues long.

This clonotype counts as large. V gene TRBV6-6 combines with J gene TRBJ1-2; 9 bases match TRBD1. CDR1 and CDR2 from the germline V gene are MNHNY and SVGAGI (reference sequence). This CDR3 spans 15 amino acids. V was clipped by 0 bases and J by 8 bases; unmatched bases: 7. The CDR3 here is CASSYSKQGARGYTF. DNA for the CDR3: TGTGCCAGCAGTTACTCGAAACAGGGGGCGCGGGGCTACACCTTC.

At least ten counts were recorded for this clonotype. The J gene is TRBJ2-5, the V gene TRBV5-6; D is perhaps TRBD1 (6 bases). CDR1 is SGHDT, CDR2 YYEEEE, per germline. V was trimmed by 4 bases and J by 2 bases, leaving 15 bases between them. The CDR3 covers 15 residues. This CDR3 is CASSVQGWGQETQYF. For the CDR3, the DNA is TGTGCCAGCAGCGTACAGGGATGGGGGCAAGAGACCCAGTACTTC.

In its sample, this clonotype was seen a few times. The genes are TRBV20-1 and TRBJ1-5; D remains unclear. CDR3 length: 15 residues. Germline V lookup: CDR1 DFQATT, CDR2 SNEGSKA (reference sequence). Between the trimmed V and J ends, which lost 0 bases and 3 bases, there was a span of 12 bases. The CDR3 is CSARDPGHLNQPQHF. In DNA, the CDR3 is TGCAGTGCTAGAGACCCCGGCCACCTCAATCAGCCCCAGCATTTT.

As concerns this clonotype: One junction end disagrees with the germline gene, perhaps due to a read error. The V and J genes are TRBV12-3 or TRBV12-4 and TRBJ2-2, with D perhaps matching TRBD2 (6 bases). The CDR3 extends over 16 amino acids. The CDR3 loop is CASSDGLRGDTGERFF. The CDR3 nucleotides are TGTGCCAGCAGTGATGGACTGCGGGGAGACACCGGGGAGCGGTTTTTT.

By sample fraction, this clonotype is medium-sized (0.01 to 0.1%). V is TRBV19 and J is TRBJ2-3, with 12 bases that match TRBD2. Trimming at V came to 4 bases and at J to 3 bases, leaving 2 bases not matched to a gene. This CDR3 comprises 15 residues. Germline-derived CDR1 and CDR2 are LNHDA and SQIVND (reference sequence). CDR3 in DNA: TGTGCCAGTAGTAACGGACTAGCGGGGACAGATACGCAGTATTTT. Its translation is CASSNGLAGTDTQYF.

This clonotype is medium-sized within its sample. The chain is built from TRBV6-1 and TRBJ1-6; D perhaps matches TRBD1 (5 bases). V was trimmed by 10 bases and J by 2 bases, leaving 9 bases between them. The germline V gene has CDR1 MNHNS and CDR2 SASEGT. The CDR3 is 13 amino acids. CDR3 in amino acids: CATKQAYNSPLHF. The CDR3 region has the DNA TGTGCCACTAAACAGGCCTATAATTCACCCCTCCACTTT.

This clonotype was counted many times. The chain carries TRBV11-1 and TRBJ1-2; 8 nucleotides agree with TRBD1. This CDR3 has 13 residues. V shed 5 bases and J 4 bases; nucleotides not matched to a gene: 3. Per germline, CDR1 SGHAT and CDR2 FQDESV (reference sequence). CDR3 loop: CASSLGQAYGYTF. In DNA form, the CDR3 reads TGTGCCAGCAGCCTGGGACAGGCCTATGGCTACACCTTC.

V gene TRBV20-1 combines with J gene TRBJ1-4; D possibly corresponds to TRBD1 (6 bases). The CDR3 runs to 16 residues. Trimming stripped 7 bases from V and 4 bases from J, with 22 bases between. The V gene's germline CDR1 is DFQATT and CDR2 SNEGSKA (reference sequence). CDR3 in amino acids: CSGSRGGGAGNEKLFF. In nucleotides, the CDR3 is TGCAGTGGCTCGAGGGGGGGCGGGGCCGGTAATGAAAAACTGTTTTTT.

In this sample, this clonotype turned up many times. The V and J genes are TRBV12-3 or TRBV12-4 and TRBJ1-1; 10 bases match TRBD1. The V and J ends lost 10 bases and 5 bases, in that order; junction bases with no gene match: 10. The CDR3 has 14 amino acids. The CDR3 sequence: CATSRDRGRTEAFF. In DNA form, the CDR3 reads TGTGCCACCTCCCGGGACAGGGGCCGAACTGAAGCTTTCTTT.

Judged by abundance, this clonotype is large. This chain connects TRBV29-1 to TRBJ1-2; no clear D gene. The ends were cut back, 5 bases at V and 5 bases at J, with 15 bases in the middle. Germline loops: CDR1 SQVTM, CDR2 ANQGSEA. The CDR3 is made up of 13 amino acids. The CDR3 is CSVIVPGLYGYTF. CDR3 in DNA: TGCAGCGTTATCGTCCCGGGTCTGTATGGCTACACCTTC. Variable domain in full (rest from reference TRBV29-1 and TRBJ1-2): SAVISQKPSRDICQRGTSLTIQCQVDSQVTMMFWYRQQPGQSLTLIATANQGSEATYESGFVIDKFPISRPNLTFSTLTVSNMSPEDSSIYLCSVIVPGLYGYTFGSGTRLTVV.

This clonotype is large within its sample. The V call is TRBV7-2, the J call TRBJ2-7; D is perhaps TRBD2 (6 bases). Germline CDR1 is SGHTA and CDR2 is FQGNSA. This CDR3 region has 15 residues. The V gene lost 1 base and the J gene lost 3 bases, with 13 bases spanning the gap. CDR3 nucleotides: TGTGCCAGCAGCTTAGTCCTAGCGCGGAGCTACGAGCAGTACTTC. Protein: CASSLVLARSYEQYF.